The clone carrying this T cell receptor (beta chain) is a singleton in its sample. Its specificity is unknown. Use of 60 Vbeta and 13 Jbeta primers characterized the PCR. This table comes from immunoSEQ multiplex PCR, and its TCRdb copy is limited to in-frame clones, with some not included. Here the sample spans some 180,000 clones, 70% to 80% being singletons. This sample is drawn from a study of cytomegalovirus exposure and HLA in healthy donors. Study information: Of all 400 or so donors who were genotyped, around 82% belonged to the Caucasian-associated ancestry cluster. Study-wide results and limits: Cytomegalovirus association was assigned to approximately 160 TCR beta chains. Reportedly, diagnosis of cytomegalovirus status by the classifier showed high specificity and sensitivity.

The CDR3 runs 15 residues. Germline-derived CDR1 and CDR2 are SEHNR and FQNEAQ (reference sequence). Trimming at V came to 5 bases and at J to 6 bases, leaving 13 bases not matched to a gene. V usage is TRBV7-9 and J usage is TRBJ2-7, with 7 bases that match TRBD1. This sequence originates from a man between 18 and 35 years old in good health and CMV-seronegative. The sequencing input was PBMCs. The CDR3 is CASSIQTGISREQYF. CDR3 in DNA: TGTGCCAGCAGCATACAGACAGGGATCTCCCGCGAGCAGTACTTC.